This T cell receptor beta chain was captured in a study of blood T cell repertoires in COVID-19. Germline CDR1 and CDR2: MNHEY and SVGAGI. Trimming shortened V by 9 bases and J by 4 bases, and 12 bases separated the two germline ends. There are 13 residues in the CDR3. Original handling: Estimates of nucleated cell counts were drawn from the amplification of reference gene primers. Here immunoSEQ multiplex PCR was the method, and the copy in TCRdb shows in-frame clones only, minus some. V and J calls plus clone size are reproduced from that table; the DNA served to infer D and trimming. This sample has 250,000 to 300,000 clones; approximately 91% occur once, and the top ten carry about 2.5%.

This chain joins TRBV6-5 and TRBJ2-2; D unresolved. This receptor was identified in a woman in her thirties or forties with acute COVID-19. Sequencing used PBMCs or T cells enriched from blood (not recorded which). The CDR3 reads CASTLTPTGELFF. The CDR3 nucleotides read TGTGCCAGTACGTTGACACCCACCGGGGAGCTGTTTTTT.